This TCR beta chain was documented in a study of molecular identifiers for immune sequencing clone quantification. This clonotype occurred a few times. With V trimmed by 1 base and J by 3 bases, 7 bases remained unmatched. The CDR3 consists of 16 residues. Germline CDR1 and CDR2: SGHTA and FQGNSA. A single record per CDR3 protein comes from TCRdb applying MiXCR to the PCR reads. The sample records 80,000 to 100,000 distinct CDR3 sequences, approximately 24% being singletons. The chain links TRBV7-2 to TRBJ2-7, with 9 bases fitting TRBD1. The sequencing input was naive CD8+ T cells from blood, with Jurkat cell RNA spiked in. Subset meaning: FACS-sorted CD8+CD4-CCR7+CD45RA+ naive T cells. The sequence was obtained from a human donor in good health. Some libraries in this study had Jurkat cell RNA spiked in. CDR3 in DNA: TGTGCCAGCAGCTTAGGGGGACAGGGTATCGACTACGAGCAGTACTTC. Amino acid sequence: CASSLGGQGIDYEQYF.